The T cell receptor (beta chain) under discussion was sequenced for a study of cytomegalovirus exposure and HLA in healthy donors. Overall study context: From about 179 million T cells, an earlier analysis saw 90 million to 130 million unique TCR beta sequences. The study's findings and limits: Trimming of TCR beta V- and J-genes showed a link, identified in a later analysis, to a missense DCLRE1C variant. TCR beta V segments were, for the most part, productive about 87% or about 30% of the time in an earlier analysis.

The CDR3 loop spans 15 amino acids. Germline trimming cut 4 bases from V and 6 bases from J; bases unmatched to any gene: 9. Germline V CDR1 and CDR2: LNHDA, SQIVND (reference sequence). This clone was counted a single time. What it recognizes is unknown. Healthy bone marrow donors made up the donor group. This PCR relied on a set of 60 Vbeta primers and 13 Jbeta primers. Clones were sequenced by immunoSEQ multiplex PCR, and TCRdb holds only the in-frame ones, with some missing. The table shows about 190,000 clones, with 70% to 90% occurring only once. The sequence derives from a woman in her twenties or thirties in good health and CMV-seronegative. The sequenced sample consisted of PBMCs. The chain couples TRBV19 to TRBJ2-7; 10 bases agree with TRBD1. The chain's CDR3 is CASSTETGGRFEQYF. DNA for the CDR3: TGTGCCAGTAGTACCGAGACAGGGGGCCGGTTCGAGCAGTACTTC.